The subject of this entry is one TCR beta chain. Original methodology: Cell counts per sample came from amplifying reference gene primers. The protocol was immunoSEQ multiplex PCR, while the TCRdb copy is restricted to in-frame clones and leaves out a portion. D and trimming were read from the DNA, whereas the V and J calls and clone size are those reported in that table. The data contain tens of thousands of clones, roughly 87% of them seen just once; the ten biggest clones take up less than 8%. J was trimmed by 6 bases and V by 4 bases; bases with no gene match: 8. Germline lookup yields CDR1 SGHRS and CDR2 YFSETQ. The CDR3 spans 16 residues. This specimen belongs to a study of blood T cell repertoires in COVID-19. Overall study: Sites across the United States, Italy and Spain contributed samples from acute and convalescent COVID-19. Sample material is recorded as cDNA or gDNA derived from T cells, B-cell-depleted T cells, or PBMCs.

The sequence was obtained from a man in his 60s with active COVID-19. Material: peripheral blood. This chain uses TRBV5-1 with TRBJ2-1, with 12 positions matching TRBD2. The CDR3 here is CASSPAGLAGTNEQFF. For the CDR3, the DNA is TGCGCCAGCAGCCCAGCGGGACTAGCGGGTACCAATGAGCAGTTCTTC.